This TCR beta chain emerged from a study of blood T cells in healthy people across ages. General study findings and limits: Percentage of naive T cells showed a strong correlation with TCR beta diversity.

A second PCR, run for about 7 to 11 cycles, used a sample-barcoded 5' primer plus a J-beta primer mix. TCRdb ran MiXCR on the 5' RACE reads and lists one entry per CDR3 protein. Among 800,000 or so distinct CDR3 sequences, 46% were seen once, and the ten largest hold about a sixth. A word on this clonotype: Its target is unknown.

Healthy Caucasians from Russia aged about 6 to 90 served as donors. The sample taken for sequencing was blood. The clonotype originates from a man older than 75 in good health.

CDR3 nucleotides: TGTGCCAGCAGCAAAGGAAACGGGATTCCGCTTACAACTAATGAAAAACTGTTTTTT. Translation: CASSKGNGIPLTTNEKLFF. The V gene is TRBV21-1, the J gene TRBJ1-4; the table's D call, TRBD1, was not checked against the DNA. TRBV21-1 is tagged as a pseudogene. The CDR3 is 19 amino acids.